These 4 T cell receptor beta chains originate from one sample sequenced in a study of blood T cell repertoires in COVID-19. The method was immunoSEQ multiplex PCR; TCRdb's version includes in-frame clones alone and lacks a portion of them. The table shows over 150,000 clones, with around 82% occurring only once. Input material: peripheral blood. These receptors all stem from a woman older than 75 with acute or convalescent COVID-19.

The chain carries TRBV5-1 and TRBJ2-7; D is uncertain. With 4 bases removed from V and 4 bases from J, the gap between germline ends came to 12 bases. Germline CDR1 SGHRS, CDR2 YFSETQ. CDR3 length: 13 residues. The CDR3 DNA follows: TGCGCCAGCAGCAACCCGAACGGGTACGAGCAGTACTTC. Translation gives CASSNPNGYEQYF.

The chain is built from TRBV19 and TRBJ1-2; 7 bases are a match to TRBD1. The length of the CDR3 is 15 residues. Germline lookup yields CDR1 LNHDA and CDR2 SQIVND (reference sequence). Trimming cost V 6 bases and J 0 bases; bases outside gene matches: 7. CDR3 sequence reads: CASSTTRGANYGYTF. CDR3 coding DNA: TGTGCCAGTAGCACCACCAGGGGGGCTAACTATGGCTACACCTTC. The entire variable domain, with the rest obtained from reference TRBV19 and TRBJ1-2, is as follows: DGGITQSPKYLFRKEGQNVTLSCEQNLNHDAMYWYRQDPGQGLRLIYYSQIVNDFQKGDIAEGYSVSREKKESFPLTVTSAQKNPTAFYLCASSTTRGANYGYTFGSGTRLTVV.

The rearrangement links TRBV6-2 or TRBV6-3 to TRBJ2-1; TRBD2 matches 11 bases. Germline CDR1 is MNHEY and CDR2 is SVGEGT. With 2 bases clipped from V and 2 bases from J, the junction kept 17 bases outside the gene matches. This CDR3 contains 21 residues. Written as DNA, the CDR3 is TGTGCCAGCAGTTACGATCTAGCGGGGGGCCGTTCCCTTGGGACCTACAATGAGCAGTTCTTC. This sequence encodes CASSYDLAGGRSLGTYNEQFF.

This chain links TRBV28 with TRBJ2-7, with 8 bases that match TRBD1. In germline, CDR1 is MDHEN, CDR2 SYDVKM. The length of the CDR3 is 15 residues. Trimming took 6 bases from V and 4 from J; bases not matched to a gene: 11. CDR3 region: CASSRPARGRYEQYF. The CDR3 DNA sequence: TGTGCCAGCAGCCGACCCGCCAGGGGGCGGTACGAGCAGTACTTC.